These 27 T cell receptor beta chains were all obtained from the same sample, sequenced in a study of blood T cells in healthy people across ages. A second PCR, run for roughly 7 to 12 cycles, used a sample-barcoded 5' primer plus a J-beta primer mix. TCRdb fed the 5' RACE reads into MiXCR, producing one record per CDR3 protein. Among about 1,800,000 distinct CDR3 sequences, approximately 28% were seen once, and the ten largest hold roughly 8.2%. The sequenced sample consisted of blood. These receptors were collected from a woman under 40 in good health.

The rearrangement uses TRBV30 and TRBJ1-2, with TRBD1 as a possible D gene (5 bases). CDR1 and CDR2 from the germline V gene are GTSNPN and SVGIG (reference sequence). This CDR3 region has 13 residues. Trimming left V 2 bases short and J 3 bases short, with 10 bases between. CDR3 in DNA: TGTGCCTGGAGTCCCAGGGCCTACTATGGCTACACCTTC. It specifies CAWSPRAYYGYTF.

The table lists this clonotype with many counts. The V and J genes are TRBV20-1 and TRBJ2-7, with D unresolved. V lost 5 bases and J 3 bases, leaving 14 bases between the germline ends. The V gene's germline CDR1 is DFQATT and CDR2 SNEGSKA (reference sequence). CDR3 length equals 13 residues. The CDR3 region has the DNA TGCAGTGCTCCAGAAGCCGTCGGCTACGAGCAGTACTTC. Protein: CSAPEAVGYEQYF.

The table lists this clonotype with a few counts. V usage is TRBV2 and J usage is TRBJ2-7; the match to TRBD1 covers 9 bases. The CDR3 has 13 amino acids. The germline V gene has CDR1 SNHLY and CDR2 FYNNEI. The J segment lost 3 bases and the V segment lost 6 bases, leaving 3 bases of the junction unmatched. The CDR3: CASSGQGLYEQYF. CDR3 coding DNA: TGTGCCAGCAGCGGACAGGGGCTCTACGAGCAGTACTTC.

The chain uses TRBV2 and TRBJ2-1; 8 nucleotides agree with TRBD2. The CDR3 is 13 residues long. The germline CDR1 and CDR2 sequences are SNHLY and FYNNEI. Trimming at V came to 5 bases and at J to 8 bases, leaving 5 bases not matched to a gene. In nucleotides, the CDR3 is TGTGCCAGCAGTAAGGACGGGAGGGATGAGCAGTTCTTC. Translated: CASSKDGRDEQFF.

The chain recombines TRBV7-2 with TRBJ2-1, with no clear D. Germline CDR1 reads SGHTA; CDR2 reads FQGNSA. Trimming stripped 2 bases from V and 5 bases from J, with 13 bases between. The CDR3 totals 15 residues. The DNA for the CDR3 is TGTGCCAGCAGCTTACGATTGACACGGGACAATGAGCAGTTCTTC. It translates to CASSLRLTRDNEQFF.

This clonotype was detected many times. This chain connects TRBV7-2 to TRBJ2-7; 12 bases match TRBD2. The CDR3 is 14 amino acids. CDR1 is SGHTA and CDR2 is FQGNSA in the germline V gene. V trimming: 5 bases; J trimming: 5 bases; junction bases outside the gene matches: 4. CDR3 in amino acids: CASSRRLAGDEQYF. CDR3 nucleotides: TGTGCCAGCAGCCGGCGACTAGCGGGGGACGAGCAGTACTTC.

The CDR3 DNA reads TGTGCCAGCAGCGGATTGCTAGCGGCCTACGAGCAGTACTTC. It specifies CASSGLLAAYEQYF. This chain uses TRBV7-2 with TRBJ2-7; 7 bases fit TRBD2. The germline V gene encodes CDR1 SGHTA and CDR2 FQGNSA. V trimming: 5 bases; J trimming: 2 bases; junction bases outside the gene matches: 6. The CDR3 contains 14 residues.

With respect to this clonotype: A much larger clone lies one base from this, so it may be a read error. V usage is TRBV5-5 and J usage is TRBJ2-1, with 10 bases that match TRBD2. Germline-derived CDR1 and CDR2 are SGHKS and YYEKEE (reference sequence). The CDR3 has 16 amino acids. J was trimmed by 7 bases and V by 4 bases; bases with no gene match: 11. In DNA, the CDR3 is TGTGCCAGCAGCGTACATCGGGGACTAGCGAGGAATGAGCAGTTCTTC. It specifies CASSVHRGLARNEQFF. The complete variable domain, with remaining parts taken from reference TRBV5-5 and TRBJ2-1, reads DAGVTQSPTHLIKTRGQQVTLRCSPISGHKSVSWYQQVLGQGPQFIFQYYEKEERGRGNFPDRFSARQFPNYSSELNVNALLLGDSALYLCASSVHRGLARNEQFFGPGTRLTVL.

The chain recombines TRBV7-2 with TRBJ1-1; D remains ambiguous. The length of the CDR3 is 16 residues. CDR1 is SGHTA, CDR2 FQGNSA, per germline. V shed 4 bases and J shed 4 bases, with 19 bases lying between them. The CDR3 sequence: CASSSETWGVGTEAFF. CDR3 nucleotide sequence: TGTGCCAGCAGCTCCGAAACTTGGGGTGTCGGCACTGAAGCTTTCTTT. Supplemented by reference TRBV7-2 and TRBJ1-1, the full variable domain reads GAGVSQSPSNKVTEKGKDVELRCDPISGHTALYWYRQSLGQGLEFLIYFQGNSAPDKSGLPSDRFSAERTGGSVSTLTIQRTQQEDSAVYLCASSSETWGVGTEAFFGQGTRLTVV.

This chain links TRBV11-2 with TRBJ2-1; D not certain. V dropped 1 base and J dropped 13 bases, with 14 bases sitting between them. This CDR3 is 13 amino acids long. The germline gives CDR1 SGHAT, CDR2 FQNNGV. CDR3 residues: CASSLAPPRPQFF. The CDR3 DNA sequence: TGTGCCAGCAGCTTAGCTCCCCCCAGGCCCCAGTTCTTC.

This clonotype was seen repeatedly, ten times or more. This sequence joins TRBV6-5 and TRBJ1-5, with D hard to call. Germline V gene sequence: CDR1 MNHEY, CDR2 SVGAGI. This CDR3 spans 16 amino acids. V was pared by 2 bases and J by 3 bases, with 14 bases between. CDR3 protein: CASSYVGPGSNQPQHF. DNA of the CDR3: TGTGCCAGCAGTTACGTTGGACCTGGCTCCAATCAGCCCCAGCATTTT.

This clonotype turned up a few times. The J gene is TRBJ2-5, the V gene TRBV7-2; no firm D call. Germline CDR1 reads SGHTA; CDR2 reads FQGNSA. V lost 5 bases to trimming and J lost 7 bases, with 11 bases between them. This CDR3 contains 12 residues. The CDR3 sequence: CASSADPWTQYF. The CDR3 DNA reads TGTGCCAGCAGCGCAGACCCCTGGACCCAGTACTTC. The whole variable domain, remainder taken from reference TRBV7-2 and TRBJ2-5, is GAGVSQSPSNKVTEKGKDVELRCDPISGHTALYWYRQSLGQGLEFLIYFQGNSAPDKSGLPSDRFSAERTGGSVSTLTIQRTQQEDSAVYLCASSADPWTQYFGPGTRLLVL.

CDR3 sequence: CASSQWDEQYF. The CDR3 DNA follows: TGTGCCAGCTCACAATGGGACGAGCAGTACTTC. The chain couples TRBV18 to TRBJ2-7; D gene ambiguous. Germline V gene sequence: CDR1 KGHSH, CDR2 LQKENI. This CDR3 has 11 residues. V lost 4 bases and J lost 5, with 6 bases in between.

This clonotype was seen just once. CDR3 sequence reads: CRVKGSSGSYEQYF. The CDR3 DNA reads as TGCAGAGTTAAGGGGTCTAGCGGGAGCTACGAGCAGTACTTC. This chain connects TRBV20-1 to TRBJ2-7; 10 nucleotides align to TRBD2. CDR3 length equals 14 residues. From germline, CDR1 is DFQATT and CDR2 SNEGSKA (reference sequence).

Note on this clonotype: Germline is not matched at one junction end, which may reflect a read error. The rearrangement uses TRBV20-1 and TRBJ1-1; the D is unclear. The CDR3 is made up of 14 amino acids. CDR1 is DFQATT, CDR2 SNEGSKA, per germline (reference sequence). The CDR3 sequence is CGARDRGSGTEAFF. The CDR3 bases are TGCGGTGCTAGAGATCGAGGGAGTGGGACTGAAGCTTTCTTT.

Regarding this clonotype: One junction end does not reproduce the germline sequence, and a read error may be involved. The rearrangement uses TRBV9 and TRBJ2-7, with D uncertain. Germline assignment: CDR1 SGDLS and CDR2 YYNGEE. This CDR3 has 17 residues. The CDR3 coding sequence is TGTACCAGCAGCGTAGGCCCCGGACCCCCGAATACCTACGAGCAGTACTTC. Its protein product is CTSSVGPGPPNTYEQYF.

The chain has TRBV12-3 or TRBV12-4 and TRBJ1-1; a possible D gene is TRBD1 (5 bases). The germline V and J ends were trimmed by 1 base and 4 bases, with 16 bases remaining between them. The CDR3 length is 16 residues. DNA for the CDR3: TGTGCCAGCAGTTTAGACAGGAGCCATCTAGGCACTGAAGCTTTCTTT. It codes for CASSLDRSHLGTEAFF.

The rearrangement uses TRBV24-1 and TRBJ1-1; D call uncertain. The CDR3 is made up of 12 amino acids. The ends were cut back, 5 bases at V and 1 base at J, with 4 bases in the middle. From germline, CDR1 is KGHDR and CDR2 SFDVKD. CDR3 sequence: CATSVGNTEAFF. CDR3 sequence (DNA): TGTGCCACCAGTGTAGGGAACACTGAAGCTTTCTTT.

Remarks on this clonotype: A much larger clone is a single base away; this may be a read error. V and J are TRBV7-6 and TRBJ2-7, with 10 bases identical to TRBD1. V lost 3 bases and J lost 2; bases outside the gene matches: 4. This CDR3 has 15 amino acids. CDR1 and CDR2 (germline): SGHVS, FNYEAQ. CDR3 region: CASSLFGQGAYEQYF. The CDR3 nucleotides read TGTGCCAGCAGCTTGTTCGGACAGGGGGCCTACGAGCAGTACTTC.

This clonotype was counted a few times. V usage is TRBV7-2 and J usage is TRBJ2-5; unclear D gene. V lost 5 bases and J lost 4, with 11 bases in between. CDR3 length: 13 residues. The germline CDR1 and CDR2 sequences are SGHTA and FQGNSA. The CDR3 DNA sequence: TGTGCCAGCAGCCTGGACCACGGAGAGACCCAGTACTTC. Amino acid sequence: CASSLDHGETQYF.

The chain has TRBV12-3 or TRBV12-4 and TRBJ2-1, with D tentatively TRBD1 (5 bases). Trimming left V 3 bases short and J 7 bases short, with 19 bases between. The CDR3 length is 16 residues. CDR3 loop: CASSFRRQGRMNEQFF. The DNA of the CDR3 is TGTGCCAGCAGTTTTAGAAGGCAGGGCAGAATGAATGAGCAGTTCTTC.

This clonotype has a handful of counts. V and J are TRBV12-5 and TRBJ2-1, with 15 bases matching TRBD2. V lost 3 bases to trimming and J lost 3 bases; unmatched junction nucleotides: 6. Germline V CDR1 and CDR2: LGHNT, FRNRAP. The CDR3 runs 18 residues. This CDR3 is CASGFFRTSGRVYNEQFF. The DNA for the CDR3 is TGTGCTAGTGGTTTTTTCCGGACTAGCGGGAGGGTCTACAATGAGCAGTTCTTC. Full variable domain (outside the CDR3, taken from reference TRBV12-5 and TRBJ2-1): DARVTQTPRHKVTEMGQEVTMRCQPILGHNTVFWYRQTMMQGLELLAYFRNRAPLDDSGMPKDRFSAEMPDATLATLKIQPSEPRDSAVYFCASGFFRTSGRVYNEQFFGPGTRLTVL.

Details on this clonotype: Germline and junction disagree at one end, which may indicate a read error. The chain has TRBV19 and TRBJ2-7; D is uncertain. Germline V lookup: CDR1 LNHDA, CDR2 SQIVND (reference sequence). CDR3 length: 15 residues. The CDR3, as DNA: TGCGCCAGTAGTATAGTAGCAGCCTCGGGCTACGAGCAGTACTTC. This translates into CASSIVAASGYEQYF.

The sample holds a few counts of this clonotype. J is TRBJ2-1 and V is TRBV14; TRBD2 matches at 10 bases. CDR3 length equals 16 residues. The junction had 5 bases not matched to a gene; V was cut back by 1 base and J by 5 bases. The germline gives CDR1 SGHDN, CDR2 FVKESK. The CDR3 sequence: CASSQGTSGTHNEQFF. The CDR3 nucleotides are TGTGCCAGCAGCCAAGGTACTAGCGGGACCCACAATGAGCAGTTCTTC. Complete variable domain (other parts from reference TRBV14 and TRBJ2-1): EAGVTQFPSHSVIEKGQTVTLRCDPISGHDNLYWYRRVMGKEIKFLLHFVKESKQDESGMPNNRFLAERTGGTYSTLKVQPAELEDSGVYFCASSQGTSGTHNEQFFGPGTRLTVL.

The table lists this clonotype with a few counts. This chain connects TRBV12-3 or TRBV12-4 to TRBJ2-3; no definite D call. The germline V and J ends were trimmed by 7 bases and 4 bases, with 15 bases remaining between them. This CDR3 contains 14 residues. This CDR3 is CASIAPVAPDTQYF. DNA of the CDR3: TGTGCCAGCATTGCCCCAGTGGCTCCAGATACGCAGTATTTT.

The gene calls are TRBV7-2 and TRBJ1-5; D is uncertain. Per the germline V gene, CDR1 is SGHTA and CDR2 is FQGNSA. V lost 1 base, J lost 6 bases, and 10 bases lay in between. There are 14 residues in the CDR3. The CDR3 DNA reads TGTGCCAGCAGCTTAGGTGGGGTACCTCAGCCCCAGCATTTT. This gives the protein CASSLGGVPQPQHF.

This clonotype was counted many times. V is TRBV10-3 and J is TRBJ2-7, with D possibly TRBD2 on 6 matching bases. The V gene's germline CDR1 is ENHRY and CDR2 SYGVKD. The CDR3 consists of 14 residues. Trimming took 6 bases from V and 0 from J, leaving 12 bases between them. The CDR3 DNA is TGTGCCATCAGCCGGGACTTCGGCTCCTACGAGCAGTACTTC. Translating gives CAISRDFGSYEQYF.